The present entry profiles one T cell receptor beta chain with its context. The table lists this clonotype with a few counts. The target of this receptor is not known. It has no much larger one-base neighbor in the sample; base qualities were not kept. The sample was run on an Illumina HiSeq 1500. TCRdb reran the public reads through fastp at Q25 and MiXCR, keeping productive beta chains. Rows are unified per CDR3 protein, each entry keeping the most common DNA and genes. This sample comprises 200,000 to 250,000 distinct CDR3 sequences, over 20% of them detected only once. Roughly 18% of the sample belongs to the ten largest clones. There are 14 amino acids in the CDR3, from cysteine to phenylalanine inclusive. Kept here is only the CDR3 DNA, which spans 42 bases and is read in frame from base 1. From a lookup of the germline V gene, CDR1 and CDR2 are SGHTA and FQGTGA. V and J lose 5 bases and 4 bases, and a span of 14 bases separates them.

The source of the sample is a study of T cell repertoires in cytomegalovirus infection (dated by TCRdb to between 2018 and 2020). Regarding the complete study: Donor HLA type was relevant to the analysis, as public TCR beta signatures indicated carriage of CMV infection together with the matching HLA type.

The investigation overall reported the following: In both this cohort and an independent roughly 330-donor cohort, the cumulative frequency of public TCR beta family members distinguished carriers of CMV infection plus the relevant HLA type. The ex vivo response was dominated by HLA-C-restricted CMV-specific TCR beta clonotypes, which also provided the single most frequent clonotype in two of eight donors.

The chain is made from TRBV7-3 and TRBJ1-1, with TRBD1 perhaps the D gene, on 6 matching bases. This clonotype was sampled from a human donor in good health (CMV status not recorded). Some clones in this sample may be carry-over from other donors' samples. The material sequenced was CD8+ T cells from PBMCs. The CDR3 region has the sequence CASSPLPGVTEAFF. The sequence in DNA is TGTGCCAGCAGCCCCCTCCCAGGGGTCACTGAAGCTTTCTTT.